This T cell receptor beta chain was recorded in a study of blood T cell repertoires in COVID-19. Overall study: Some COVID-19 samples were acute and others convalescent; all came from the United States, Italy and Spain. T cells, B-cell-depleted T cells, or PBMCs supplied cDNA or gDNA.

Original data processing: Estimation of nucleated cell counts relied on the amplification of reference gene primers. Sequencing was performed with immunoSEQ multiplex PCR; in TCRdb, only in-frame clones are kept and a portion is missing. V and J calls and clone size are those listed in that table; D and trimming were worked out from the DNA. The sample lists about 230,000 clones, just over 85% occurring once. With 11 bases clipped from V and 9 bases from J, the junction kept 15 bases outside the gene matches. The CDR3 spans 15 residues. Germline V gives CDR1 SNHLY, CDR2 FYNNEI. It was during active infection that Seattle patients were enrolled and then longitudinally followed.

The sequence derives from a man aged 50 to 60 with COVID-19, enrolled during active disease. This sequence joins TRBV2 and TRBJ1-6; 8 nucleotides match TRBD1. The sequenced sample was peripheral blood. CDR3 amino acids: CAGNRDRTTSSPLHF. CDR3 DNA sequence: TGTGCCGGAAACCGGGACAGGACCACGAGTTCACCCCTCCACTTT.